One TCR beta chain is described in this entry. TCRdb keeps only in-frame clones here, not all; method: immunoSEQ multiplex PCR. The sample has approximately 130,000 clones, around 86% seen once. With V trimmed by 6 bases and J by 2 bases, 11 bases remained unmatched. Germline CDR1 MNHEY, CDR2 SMNVEV (reference sequence). The CDR3 has 16 residues. This sample is part of a study of blood T cell repertoires in COVID-19. The TCR sequence derives from a man aged 30-40 years who had recovered from COVID-19. The gene calls are TRBV27 and TRBJ2-3, with 7 bases aligning to TRBD2. The sequenced material came from PBMCs or T cells enriched from blood (not recorded which). The CDR3 is CASSLGERGNTDTQYF. In nucleotides, the CDR3 is TGTGCCAGCAGCCTAGGGGAGCGGGGTAACACAGATACGCAGTATTTT.